This T cell receptor beta chain was profiled in a study of Ad26.COV2.S vaccination and SARS-CoV-2 variants. TCRdb keeps only in-frame clones here, not all; method: immunoSEQ multiplex PCR. Counted here are around 420,000 clones, over 75% occurring once; the ten biggest clones make up about 4%. Trimming took 0 bases from V and 2 from J, leaving 9 bases between them. The length of the CDR3 is 16 residues. Germline V gene data show CDR1 as SGDLS and CDR2 as YYNGEE. Concerning this clone itself: What it binds is unknown.

Study-wide findings and caveats: Non-spike TCR breadth was similar in vaccine and placebo recipients. Compared with placebo recipients, vaccine recipients had higher spike-specific TCR breadth.

Treatment described: 15 to 20 received Ad26.COV2.S at low or high dose, single or two shots; roughly five received placebo; per-sample allocation not given. Sampling took place 63 days after the first vaccine or placebo injection. The source was peripheral blood, collected in a trial of Ad26.COV2.S vaccine versus placebo. The receptor's source is a person aged 18-65 years who received the Ad26.COV2.S COVID-19 vaccine or a placebo. The chain uses TRBV9 and TRBJ1-6; unclear D gene. CDR3 region: CASSVVERAYNSPLHF. The CDR3 DNA follows: TGTGCCAGCAGCGTAGTGGAGAGGGCCTATAATTCACCCCTCCACTTT. Together with reference TRBV9 and TRBJ1-6, the CDR3 gives the full variable domain: DSGVTQTPKHLITATGQRVTLRCSPRSGDLSVYWYQQSLDQGLQFLIQYYNGEERAKGNILERFSAQQFPDLHSELNLSSLELGDSALYFCASSVVERAYNSPLHFGNGTRLTVT.